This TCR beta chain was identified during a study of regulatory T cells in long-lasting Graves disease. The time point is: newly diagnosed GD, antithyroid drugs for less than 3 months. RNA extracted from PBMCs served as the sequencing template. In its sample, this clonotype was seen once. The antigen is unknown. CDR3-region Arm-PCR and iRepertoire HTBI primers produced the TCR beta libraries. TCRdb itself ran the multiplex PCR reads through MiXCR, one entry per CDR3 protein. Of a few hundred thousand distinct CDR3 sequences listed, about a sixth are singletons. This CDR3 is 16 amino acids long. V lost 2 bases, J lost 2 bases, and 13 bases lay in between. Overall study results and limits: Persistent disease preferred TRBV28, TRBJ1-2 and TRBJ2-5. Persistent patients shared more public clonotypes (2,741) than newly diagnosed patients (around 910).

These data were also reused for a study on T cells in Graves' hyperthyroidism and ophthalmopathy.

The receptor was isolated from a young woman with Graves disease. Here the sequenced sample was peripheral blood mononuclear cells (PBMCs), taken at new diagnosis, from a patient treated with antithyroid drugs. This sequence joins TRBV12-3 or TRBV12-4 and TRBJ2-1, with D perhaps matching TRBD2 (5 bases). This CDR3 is CASSLNGEITYNEQFF. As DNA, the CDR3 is TGTGCCAGCAGTTTAAATGGGGAGATCACCTACAATGAGCAGTTCTTC.